This T cell receptor (beta chain) came from a study of beta chain features in type 1 diabetes. Notes on the study in general: High-TCR-expressing cells could be over-represented by cDNA sequencing. A pattern of fewer insertions and more deletions at VDJ junctions was seen in type 1 diabetes patients.

Isolated RNA was reverse transcribed in full, so expressed TCRB transcripts were sequenced. The protocol was immunoSEQ multiplex PCR, while the TCRdb copy is restricted to in-frame clones and leaves out a portion. The data contain tens of thousands of clones, 59% of them singletons. Points on this clone: Its specificity is not known.

Via CD45RO/CCR7/CD25/CD127/CD95/CD27, cells of the CD4+ naive, central memory, regulatory and stem cell-like memory subsets were sorted. The authors obtained over 95% purity in all sorted populations. Trimming removed 4 bases at V and 0 bases at J, with 13 bases between. The CDR3 contains 17 residues. Germline-derived CDR1 and CDR2 are LNHDA and SQIVND (reference sequence). V and J are TRBV19 and TRBJ2-6; no clear D. Specimen: Tregs from blood. The TCR sequence derives from a woman between 18 and 30 years old in good health. The CDR3 loop reads CASSTHSFSSGANVLTF. The CDR3 nucleotides read TGTGCCAGTAGTACCCACAGCTTTAGCTCTGGGGCCAACGTCCTGACTTTC.